This T cell receptor (beta chain) is drawn from a study of blood T cell repertoires in COVID-19. Overall study context: PBMCs, B-cell-depleted T cells, or T cells provided the cDNA or gDNA that made up the material.

Seattle researchers signed up patients amid active infection and tracked them longitudinally. Original handling: Amplifying reference gene primers gave estimates of nucleated cell counts. Clones were sequenced by immunoSEQ multiplex PCR, and TCRdb holds only the in-frame ones, with some missing. The D gene and trimming were derived from the DNA, and the V and J assignments and clone size from that table. The sample holds 250,000 or so clones, 90% seen once. With V trimmed by 1 base and J by 7 bases, 1 base remained unmatched. Germline V lookup: CDR1 MNHEY, CDR2 SVGEGT. This CDR3 is 14 amino acids long.

The sample consisted of peripheral blood. The rearrangement joins TRBV6-2 or TRBV6-3 to TRBJ1-6; 7 positions match TRBD1. This clonotype was obtained from a woman in her fifties or sixties with COVID-19, enrolled during active disease. The CDR3 reads CASSYLQGNSPLHF. CDR3 bases: TGTGCCAGCAGTTACTTACAGGGGAATTCACCCCTCCACTTT.